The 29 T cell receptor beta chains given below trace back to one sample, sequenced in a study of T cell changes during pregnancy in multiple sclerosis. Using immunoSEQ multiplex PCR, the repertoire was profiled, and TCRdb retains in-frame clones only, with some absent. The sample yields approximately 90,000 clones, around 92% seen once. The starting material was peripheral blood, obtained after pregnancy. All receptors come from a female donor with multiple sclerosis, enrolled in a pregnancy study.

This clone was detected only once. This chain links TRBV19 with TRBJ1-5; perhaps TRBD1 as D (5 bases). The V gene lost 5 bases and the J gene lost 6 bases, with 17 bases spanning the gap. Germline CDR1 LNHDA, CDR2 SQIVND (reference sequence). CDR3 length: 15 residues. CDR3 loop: CASSGRDSASQPQHF. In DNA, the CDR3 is TGTGCCAGTAGTGGGCGGGACTCGGCCTCTCAGCCCCAGCATTTT.

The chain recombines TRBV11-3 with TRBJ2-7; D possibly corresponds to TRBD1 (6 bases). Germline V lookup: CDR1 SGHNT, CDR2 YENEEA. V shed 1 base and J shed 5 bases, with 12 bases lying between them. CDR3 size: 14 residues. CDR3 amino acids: CASSLASGDHEQYF. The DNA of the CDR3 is TGTGCCAGCAGCTTAGCATCAGGGGACCACGAGCAGTACTTC. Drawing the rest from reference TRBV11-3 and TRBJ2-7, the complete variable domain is EAGVVQSPRYKIIEKKQPVAFWCNPISGHNTLYWYLQNLGQGPELLIRYENEEAVDDSQLPKDRFSAERLKGVDSTLKIQPAELGDSAVYLCASSLASGDHEQYFGPGTRLTVT.

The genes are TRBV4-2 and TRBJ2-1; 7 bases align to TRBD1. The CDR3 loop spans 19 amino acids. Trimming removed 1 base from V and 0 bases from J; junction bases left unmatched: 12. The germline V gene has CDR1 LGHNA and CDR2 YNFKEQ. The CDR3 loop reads CASSQGVGQVIASYNEQFF. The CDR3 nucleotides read TGTGCCAGCAGCCAAGGGGTTGGACAGGTCATCGCCTCCTACAATGAGCAGTTCTTC.

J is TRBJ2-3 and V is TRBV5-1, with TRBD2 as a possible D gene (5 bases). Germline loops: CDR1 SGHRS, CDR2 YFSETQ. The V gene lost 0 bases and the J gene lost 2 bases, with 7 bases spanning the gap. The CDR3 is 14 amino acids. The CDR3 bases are TGCGCCAGCAGCTTGGGAGGGTTCACAGATACGCAGTATTTT. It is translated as CASSLGGFTDTQYF.

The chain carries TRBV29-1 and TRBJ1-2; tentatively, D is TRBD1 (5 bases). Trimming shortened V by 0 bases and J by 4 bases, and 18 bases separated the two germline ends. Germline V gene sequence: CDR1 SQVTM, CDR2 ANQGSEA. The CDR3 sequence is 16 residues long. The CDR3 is CSVEDHQRRGVYGYTF. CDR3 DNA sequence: TGCAGCGTTGAAGATCACCAACGGCGGGGCGTCTATGGCTACACCTTC.

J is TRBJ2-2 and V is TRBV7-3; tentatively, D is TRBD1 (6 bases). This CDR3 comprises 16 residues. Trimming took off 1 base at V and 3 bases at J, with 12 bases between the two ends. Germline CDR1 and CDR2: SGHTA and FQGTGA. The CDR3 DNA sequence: TGTGCCAGCAGCTTAAATGGCCCAGGGGACACCGGGGAGCTGTTTTTT. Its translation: CASSLNGPGDTGELFF.

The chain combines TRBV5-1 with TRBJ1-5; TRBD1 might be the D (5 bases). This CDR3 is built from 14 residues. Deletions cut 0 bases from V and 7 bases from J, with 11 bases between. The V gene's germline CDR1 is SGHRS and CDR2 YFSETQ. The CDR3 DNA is TGCGCCAGCAGCTTGGACGGCGCAGGGCAGCCCCAGCATTTT. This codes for CASSLDGAGQPQHF.

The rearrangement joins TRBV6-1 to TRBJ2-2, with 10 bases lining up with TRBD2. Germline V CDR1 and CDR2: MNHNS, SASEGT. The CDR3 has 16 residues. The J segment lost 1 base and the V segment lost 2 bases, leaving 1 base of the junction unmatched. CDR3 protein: CASSERTSGNTGELFF. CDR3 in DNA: TGTGCCAGCAGTGAAAGGACTAGCGGGAACACCGGGGAGCTGTTTTTT.

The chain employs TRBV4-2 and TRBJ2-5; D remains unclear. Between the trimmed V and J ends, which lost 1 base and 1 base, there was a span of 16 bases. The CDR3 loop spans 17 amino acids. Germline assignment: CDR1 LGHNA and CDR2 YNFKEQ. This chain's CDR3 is CASSQGLSHTGQETQYF. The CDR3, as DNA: TGTGCCAGCAGCCAAGGACTTTCCCATACGGGCCAAGAGACCCAGTACTTC.

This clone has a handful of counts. Written as DNA, the CDR3 is TGTGCCAGCAGTGACGATAACACGCCAGGTACGCAGTATTTT. Translation: CASSDDNTPGTQYF. The rearrangement uses TRBV6-4 and TRBJ2-3; D gene uncertain. Trimming cost V 2 bases and J 8 bases, with 14 bases left between them. The germline V gene encodes CDR1 MRHNA and CDR2 SNTAGT. The CDR3 loop spans 14 amino acids.

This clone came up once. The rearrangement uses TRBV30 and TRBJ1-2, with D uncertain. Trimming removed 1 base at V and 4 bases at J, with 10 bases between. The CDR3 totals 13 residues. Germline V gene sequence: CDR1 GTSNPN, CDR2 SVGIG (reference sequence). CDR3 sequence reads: CAWSAQTSYGYTF. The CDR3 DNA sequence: TGTGCCTGGAGTGCACAAACATCCTATGGCTACACCTTC.

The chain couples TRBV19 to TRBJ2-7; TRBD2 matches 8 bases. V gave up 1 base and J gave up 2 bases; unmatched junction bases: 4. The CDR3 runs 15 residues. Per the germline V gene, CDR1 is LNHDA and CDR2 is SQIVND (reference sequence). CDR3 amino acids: CASSIAGGKTYEQYF. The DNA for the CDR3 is TGTGCCAGTAGTATAGCGGGGGGGAAGACCTACGAGCAGTACTTC.

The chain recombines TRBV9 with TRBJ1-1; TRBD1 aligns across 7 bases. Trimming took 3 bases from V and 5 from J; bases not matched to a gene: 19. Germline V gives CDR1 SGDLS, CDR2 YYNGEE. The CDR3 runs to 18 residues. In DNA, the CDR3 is TGTGCCAGCAGCGCCCCACAGGGGACAACCCCGTTGGAGACTGAAGCTTTCTTT. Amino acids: CASSAPQGTTPLETEAFF.

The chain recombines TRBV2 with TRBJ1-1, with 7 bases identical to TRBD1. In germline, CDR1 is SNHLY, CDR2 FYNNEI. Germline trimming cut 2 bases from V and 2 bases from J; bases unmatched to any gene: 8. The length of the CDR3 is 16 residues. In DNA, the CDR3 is TGTGCCAGCAGTGAAAGGACGGGACAGAGAAACACTGAAGCTTTCTTT. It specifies CASSERTGQRNTEAFF.

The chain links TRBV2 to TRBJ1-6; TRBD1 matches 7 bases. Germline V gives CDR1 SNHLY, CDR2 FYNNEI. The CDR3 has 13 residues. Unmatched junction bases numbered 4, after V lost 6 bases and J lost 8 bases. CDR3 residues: CASRHRGDSPLHF. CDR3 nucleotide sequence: TGTGCCAGCAGGCACAGGGGAGATTCACCCCTCCACTTT.

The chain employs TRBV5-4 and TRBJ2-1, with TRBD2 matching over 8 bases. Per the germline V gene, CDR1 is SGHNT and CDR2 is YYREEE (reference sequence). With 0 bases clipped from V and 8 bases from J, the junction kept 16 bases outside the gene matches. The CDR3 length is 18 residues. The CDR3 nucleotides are TGTGCCAGCAGCTTGGGTATGGGCGCGGGGGGCGCGTTTTATGAGCAGTTCTTC. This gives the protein CASSLGMGAGGAFYEQFF.

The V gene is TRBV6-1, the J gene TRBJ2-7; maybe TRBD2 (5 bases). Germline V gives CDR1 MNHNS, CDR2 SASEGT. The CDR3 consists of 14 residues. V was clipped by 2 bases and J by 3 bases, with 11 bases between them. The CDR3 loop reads CASSEWTGLYEQYF. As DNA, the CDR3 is TGTGCCAGCAGTGAATGGACCGGACTCTACGAGCAGTACTTC.

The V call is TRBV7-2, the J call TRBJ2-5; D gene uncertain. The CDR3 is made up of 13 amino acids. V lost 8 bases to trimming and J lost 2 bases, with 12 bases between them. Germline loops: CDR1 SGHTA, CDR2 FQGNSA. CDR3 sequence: CASGRIQQETQYF. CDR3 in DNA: TGTGCCAGCGGGCGTATACAGCAAGAGACCCAGTACTTC.

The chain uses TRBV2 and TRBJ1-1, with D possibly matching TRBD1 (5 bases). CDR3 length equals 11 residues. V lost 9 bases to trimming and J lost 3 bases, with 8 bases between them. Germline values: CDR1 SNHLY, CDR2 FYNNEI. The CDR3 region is CARGEDTEAFF. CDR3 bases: TGTGCCAGGGGGGAGGACACTGAAGCTTTCTTT.

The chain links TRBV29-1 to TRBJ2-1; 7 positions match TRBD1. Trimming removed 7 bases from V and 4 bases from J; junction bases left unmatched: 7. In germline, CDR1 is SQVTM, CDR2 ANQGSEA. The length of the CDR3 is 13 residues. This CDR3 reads CSAGDSDYNEQFF. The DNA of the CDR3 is TGCAGCGCTGGGGACAGTGATTACAATGAGCAGTTCTTC.

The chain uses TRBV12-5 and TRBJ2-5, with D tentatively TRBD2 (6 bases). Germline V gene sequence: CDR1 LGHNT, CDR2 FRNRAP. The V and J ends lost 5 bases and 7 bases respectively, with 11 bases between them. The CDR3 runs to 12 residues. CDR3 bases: TGTGCTAGTGGTCGGGACTCGGGGACCCAGTACTTC. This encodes CASGRDSGTQYF.

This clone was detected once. CDR3: CASFGLAGVKSVNEQFF. DNA of the CDR3: TGCGCCAGCTTCGGGCTAGCGGGGGTAAAATCGGTCAATGAGCAGTTCTTC. The chain combines TRBV10-2 with TRBJ2-1; 10 bases align to TRBD2. CDR1 is WSHSY and CDR2 is SAAADI in the germline V gene. Trimming removed 8 bases from V and 6 bases from J; junction bases left unmatched: 16. The CDR3 extends over 17 amino acids.

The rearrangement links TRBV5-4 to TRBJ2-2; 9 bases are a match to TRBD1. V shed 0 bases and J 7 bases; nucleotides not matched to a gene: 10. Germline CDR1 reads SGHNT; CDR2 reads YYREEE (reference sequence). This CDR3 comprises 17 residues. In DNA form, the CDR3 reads TGTGCCAGCAGCTTGGTTTTTCGACAGGGGGAGGGCGGGGAGCTGTTTTTT. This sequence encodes CASSLVFRQGEGGELFF.

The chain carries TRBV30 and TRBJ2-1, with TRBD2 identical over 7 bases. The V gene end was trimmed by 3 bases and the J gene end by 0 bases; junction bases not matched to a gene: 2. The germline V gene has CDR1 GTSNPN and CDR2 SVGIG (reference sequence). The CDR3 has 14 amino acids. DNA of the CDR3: TGTGCCTGGAGAGGCGGGAGCTCCTACAATGAGCAGTTCTTC. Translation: CAWRGGSSYNEQFF.

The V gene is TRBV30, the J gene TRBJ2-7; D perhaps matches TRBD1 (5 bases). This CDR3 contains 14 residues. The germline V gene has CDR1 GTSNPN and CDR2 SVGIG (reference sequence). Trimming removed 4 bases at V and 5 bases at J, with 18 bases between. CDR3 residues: CAWNFVGPSNEQYF. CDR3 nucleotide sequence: TGTGCCTGGAATTTTGTGGGGCCCAGCAACGAGCAGTACTTC.

The CDR3 loop reads CASSLVDAVRGRETQYF. For the CDR3, the DNA is TGTGCCAGCAGCTTAGTAGACGCAGTGAGGGGGCGGGAGACCCAGTACTTC. This rearrangement joins TRBV11-1 to TRBJ2-5; 7 nucleotides line up with TRBD1. The CDR3 has 17 residues. Trimming at V came to 1 base and at J to 5 bases, leaving 13 bases not matched to a gene. CDR1 is SGHAT, CDR2 FQDESV, per germline (reference sequence). The full variable domain, with the rest looked up from reference TRBV11-1 and TRBJ2-5, is EAEVAQSPRYKITEKSQAVAFWCDPISGHATLYWYRQILGQGPELLVQFQDESVVDDSQLPKDRFSAERLKGVDSTLKIQPAELGDSAMYLCASSLVDAVRGRETQYFGPGTRLLVL.

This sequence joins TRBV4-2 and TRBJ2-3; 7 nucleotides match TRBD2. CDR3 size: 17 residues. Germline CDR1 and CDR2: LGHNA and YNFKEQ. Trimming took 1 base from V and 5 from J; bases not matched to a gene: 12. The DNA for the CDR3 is TGTGCCAGCAGCCAAGCCGGAGGGGCTAGCGGAGGAGATACGCAGTATTTT. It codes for CASSQAGGASGGDTQYF.

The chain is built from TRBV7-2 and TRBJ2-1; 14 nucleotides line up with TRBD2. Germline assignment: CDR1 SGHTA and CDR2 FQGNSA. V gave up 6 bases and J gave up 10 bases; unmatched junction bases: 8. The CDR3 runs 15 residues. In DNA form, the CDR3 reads TGTGCCAGCAGTTCGACTAGCGGGAGGGCCCGGGAGCAGTTCTTC. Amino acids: CASSSTSGRAREQFF.

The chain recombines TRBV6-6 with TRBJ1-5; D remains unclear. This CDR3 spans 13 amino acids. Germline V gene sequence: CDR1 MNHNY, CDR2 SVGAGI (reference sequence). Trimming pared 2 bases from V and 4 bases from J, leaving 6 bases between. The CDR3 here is CASSYGENQPQHF. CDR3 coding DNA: TGTGCCAGCAGTTACGGGGAGAATCAGCCCCAGCATTTT.